This is a list of T cell receptor beta chains from one sample in a study of T cell changes during pregnancy in multiple sclerosis. The table came from immunoSEQ multiplex PCR; TCRdb's copy has only in-frame clones and leaves some out. The repertoire consists of around 60,000 clones, with about 92% occurring once and the leading ten covering about 1.8%. The sample in question was peripheral blood, obtained after pregnancy. These receptors all come from a female donor with multiple sclerosis, enrolled in a pregnancy study. The CDR3 runs from the conserved cysteine through the conserved F or W. The order of the fields is D gene, CDR3 length, V gene, J gene, clone size, CDR3 DNA, CDR3 protein. A D gene is named only where the DNA matches it firmly. Rows give clone size only sometimes, using once, few, many, or a class for an expanded clone.

d_gene: .
len: 16
v_gene: TRBV14
j_gene: TRBJ2-1
abundance: .
CDR3nt: TGTGCCAGCAGCCAAGACCCCGGGAATCTGTACAATGAGCAGTTCTTC
CDR3aa: CASSQDPGNLYNEQFF

d_gene: TRBD1
len: 15
v_gene: TRBV4-3
j_gene: TRBJ2-2
abundance: .
CDR3nt: TGCGCCAGCAGCCAACTCGACAGGGACACCGGGGAGCTGTTTTTT
CDR3aa: CASSQLDRDTGELFF

d_gene: TRBD2
len: 17
v_gene: TRBV6-4
j_gene: TRBJ2-2
abundance: .
CDR3nt: TGTGCCAGCAGTGAGAGCGGAGCGGGAGGGCCAGTCGGGGAGCTGTTTTTT
CDR3aa: CASSESGAGGPVGELFF

d_gene: .
len: 17
v_gene: TRBV29-1
j_gene: TRBJ1-1
abundance: .
CDR3nt: TGCAGCGTTGAAGGGCCGGGATCTAAGGGTGTGAACACTGAAGCTTTCTTT
CDR3aa: CSVEGPGSKGVNTEAFF

d_gene: .
len: 13
v_gene: TRBV27
j_gene: TRBJ1-1
abundance: .
CDR3nt: TGTGCCAGCAGTTTATCGATTGGGGAGGTAGCTTTCTTT
CDR3aa: CASSLSIGEVAFF

d_gene: .
len: 15
v_gene: TRBV6-1
j_gene: TRBJ2-2
abundance: .
CDR3nt: TGTGCCAGCAGTGAAGGACAGCCGAACACCGGGGAGCTGTTTTTT
CDR3aa: CASSEGQPNTGELFF

d_gene: .
len: 14
v_gene: TRBV6-5
j_gene: TRBJ1-2
abundance: few
CDR3nt: TGTGCCAGCAGGAGAGCTGGGGCGGCCTATGGCTACACCTTC
CDR3aa: CASRRAGAAYGYTF

d_gene: TRBD2
len: 14
v_gene: TRBV9
j_gene: TRBJ2-7
abundance: .
CDR3nt: TGTGCCAGCGCTCCGGGGGGGGAGGGTTACGAGCAGTACTTC
CDR3aa: CASAPGGEGYEQYF

d_gene: TRBD2
len: 18
v_gene: TRBV9
j_gene: TRBJ2-1
abundance: .
CDR3nt: TGTGCCAGCAGCCCGGGACTAGCGGGAGAATATAGCTACAATGAGCAGTTCTTC
CDR3aa: CASSPGLAGEYSYNEQFF

d_gene: .
len: 12
v_gene: TRBV19
j_gene: TRBJ2-6
abundance: .
CDR3nt: TGTGCCAGCGGCTCTGGGGCCAACGTCCTGACTTTC
CDR3aa: CASGSGANVLTF

d_gene: TRBD1
len: 14
v_gene: TRBV4-3
j_gene: TRBJ1-2
abundance: .
CDR3nt: TGCGCCAGCAGCCAGGACAGGGGGTTCGGTGGCTACACCTTC
CDR3aa: CASSQDRGFGGYTF

d_gene: .
len: 12
v_gene: TRBV25-1
j_gene: TRBJ2-3
abundance: once
CDR3nt: TGTGCCAGCACTGGGCTCCTAGATACGCAGTATTTT
CDR3aa: CASTGLLDTQYF

d_gene: TRBD2
len: 20
v_gene: TRBV23-1
j_gene: TRBJ2-7
abundance: .
CDR3nt: TGCGCCAGCAGTCAATCCATGCGCCTCCTATCTAGCGGGGACCCCTACGAGCAGTACTTC
CDR3aa: CASSQSMRLLSSGDPYEQYF

d_gene: TRBD1
len: 15
v_gene: TRBV6-5
j_gene: TRBJ2-1
abundance: .
CDR3nt: TGTGCCAGCAGTCGCCCTTCACGACAGGGGAATGAGCAGTTCTTC
CDR3aa: CASSRPSRQGNEQFF

d_gene: .
len: 15
v_gene: TRBV7-3
j_gene: TRBJ2-1
abundance: .
CDR3nt: TGTGCCAGCAGCTTATCGACTAGGCCTAAGGGTGAGCAGTTCTTC
CDR3aa: CASSLSTRPKGEQFF

d_gene: .
len: 13
v_gene: TRBV9
j_gene: TRBJ2-7
abundance: .
CDR3nt: TGTGCCAGCAGCGGGGGCGGATCCTACGAGCAGTACTTC
CDR3aa: CASSGGGSYEQYF

d_gene: TRBD1
len: 16
v_gene: TRBV28
j_gene: TRBJ1-1
abundance: .
CDR3nt: TGTGCCAGCAGGTCGGGACAGGGGTATTTGAGGACTGAAGCTTTCTTT
CDR3aa: CASRSGQGYLRTEAFF

d_gene: TRBD1
len: 16
v_gene: TRBV28
j_gene: TRBJ1-3
abundance: .
CDR3nt: TGTGCCAGCAGTAAAACCCGACAGGGCCCACAAAACACCATATATTTT
CDR3aa: CASSKTRQGPQNTIYF

d_gene: .
len: 10
v_gene: TRBV29-1
j_gene: TRBJ2-5
abundance: .
CDR3nt: TGCACCGACGGGGTAGAGACCCAGTACTTC
CDR3aa: CTDGVETQYF

d_gene: .
len: 14
v_gene: TRBV19
j_gene: TRBJ2-4
abundance: .
CDR3nt: TGTGCCAGTAGTATTAACAAGGCCAAAAACATTCAGTACTTC
CDR3aa: CASSINKAKNIQYF

d_gene: .
len: 14
v_gene: TRBV2
j_gene: TRBJ1-2
abundance: .
CDR3nt: TGTGCCAGTGAAGGTCGGGCCAGCCAGGGGGGCTACACCTTC
CDR3aa: CASEGRASQGGYTF

d_gene: .
len: 13
v_gene: TRBV7-2
j_gene: TRBJ2-7
abundance: .
CDR3nt: TGTGCCAGCAGCTTGACTGGCAGCCGCGAGCAGTACTTC
CDR3aa: CASSLTGSREQYF

d_gene: .
len: 14
v_gene: TRBV5-1
j_gene: TRBJ2-7
abundance: .
CDR3nt: TGCGCCAGCAGCTTGGGTCCCTCCTCCTACGAGCAGTACTTC
CDR3aa: CASSLGPSSYEQYF

d_gene: .
len: 19
v_gene: TRBV5-1
j_gene: TRBJ2-7
abundance: .
CDR3nt: TGCGCCAGCAGCTTGGTACGTCAGGGCGCCCGCGGGATTCCCTACGAGCAGTACTTC
CDR3aa: CASSLVRQGARGIPYEQYF

d_gene: .
len: 13
v_gene: TRBV7-2
j_gene: TRBJ2-5
abundance: .
CDR3nt: TGTGCCAGCAGCCCATCAAGAGCGGAGACCCAGTACTTC
CDR3aa: CASSPSRAETQYF

d_gene: .
len: 15
v_gene: TRBV28
j_gene: TRBJ1-5
abundance: .
CDR3nt: TGTGCCAGCAGTTTATACGGACAGTACAATCAGCCCCAGCATTTT
CDR3aa: CASSLYGQYNQPQHF

d_gene: TRBD2
len: 18
v_gene: TRBV7-2
j_gene: TRBJ2-5
abundance: .
CDR3nt: TGTGCCAGCAGCTTGGGGGAAGGTAGCGGGAGGCTGGGGGAGACCCAGTACTTC
CDR3aa: CASSLGEGSGRLGETQYF

d_gene: .
len: 17
v_gene: TRBV7-3
j_gene: TRBJ2-1
abundance: .
CDR3nt: TGTGCCAGCAGCTTAAACCCCCCCGGGAGCGCCTACAATGAGCAGTTCTTC
CDR3aa: CASSLNPPGSAYNEQFF

d_gene: .
len: 13
v_gene: TRBV7-6
j_gene: TRBJ1-1
abundance: once
CDR3nt: TGTGCCAGCAGCTCCCCTACAGGGCGGAAAGCTTTCTTT
CDR3aa: CASSSPTGRKAFF

d_gene: TRBD1
len: 14
v_gene: TRBV5-4
j_gene: TRBJ2-7
abundance: .
CDR3nt: TGTGCCAGCAGCTTTTCCGGGACAGGCCTCGAGCAGTACTTC
CDR3aa: CASSFSGTGLEQYF

d_gene: .
len: 19
v_gene: TRBV2
j_gene: TRBJ2-2
abundance: .
CDR3nt: TGTGCCAGCAGTGAGCTCGCAAACCGGGGTAGCAGGAACACCGGGGAGCTGTTTTTT
CDR3aa: CASSELANRGSRNTGELFF

d_gene: TRBD1
len: 13
v_gene: TRBV7-9
j_gene: TRBJ2-7
abundance: .
CDR3nt: TGTGCCAGCAGCCTCACAGGGGTTGGCGAGCAGTACTTC
CDR3aa: CASSLTGVGEQYF

d_gene: TRBD1
len: 15
v_gene: TRBV11-2
j_gene: TRBJ1-1
abundance: .
CDR3nt: TGTGCCAGCAGCTTAAAGAGACAGGGGAACACTGAAGCTTTCTTT
CDR3aa: CASSLKRQGNTEAFF

d_gene: TRBD2
len: 16
v_gene: TRBV7-2
j_gene: TRBJ2-5
abundance: few
CDR3nt: TGTGCCAGCAGCCCGAGAAGGCGGGAGGCACAAGAGACCCAGTACTTC
CDR3aa: CASSPRRREAQETQYF

d_gene: TRBD2
len: 17
v_gene: TRBV28
j_gene: TRBJ2-1
abundance: .
CDR3nt: TGTGCCAGCACCCCTTTGTGGGAGCGGGAGATGAGGAATGAGCAGTTCTTC
CDR3aa: CASTPLWEREMRNEQFF

d_gene: .
len: 15
v_gene: TRBV6-6
j_gene: TRBJ2-1
abundance: .
CDR3nt: TGTGCCAGCAGCCTGACTCTTAGCTCCTACAATGAGCAGTTCTTC
CDR3aa: CASSLTLSSYNEQFF

d_gene: TRBD1
len: 14
v_gene: TRBV9
j_gene: TRBJ1-4
abundance: .
CDR3nt: TGTGCCAGCAGCGTGGGACAGGGGAGAGAAAAACTGTTTTTT
CDR3aa: CASSVGQGREKLFF

d_gene: .
len: 15
v_gene: TRBV15
j_gene: TRBJ1-4
abundance: .
CDR3nt: TGTGCCACCAGCAGAGAGGGGCGTACTAATGAAAAACTGTTTTTT
CDR3aa: CATSREGRTNEKLFF

d_gene: .
len: 12
v_gene: TRBV11-3
j_gene: TRBJ1-2
abundance: .
CDR3nt: TGTGCCAGCGCGGGGTCCTCTTATGGCTACACCTTC
CDR3aa: CASAGSSYGYTF

d_gene: TRBD1
len: 12
v_gene: TRBV6-6
j_gene: TRBJ2-7
abundance: .
CDR3nt: TGTGCCAGCAGTTATAACAGGGGTCTGGAGTACTTC
CDR3aa: CASSYNRGLEYF